This T cell receptor (beta chain) is from a study of T cells in Graves' hyperthyroidism and ophthalmopathy. Study-level points and caveats: Peripheral blood also featured most of the thyroid clonotypes expanded above 0.001.

Criteria for exclusion of patients were uncontrolled infection, other autoimmune disease, pregnancy or lactation. Based on clinical symptoms, serum thyroxine and TRAb, thyroid ultrasound and orbital computed tomography, diagnoses were reached. The germline V and J ends were trimmed by 6 bases and 4 bases, with 10 bases remaining between them. This CDR3 is 12 amino acids long. In germline, CDR1 is MNHNS, CDR2 SASEGT. TCR beta CDR3 region amplification was performed from RNA transcripts. TCR CDR3 regions were first amplified by RT-PCR with HTBI primers. TCRdb re-called the multiplex PCR reads with MiXCR, one entry per CDR3 protein. The data show hundreds of thousands of distinct CDR3 sequences, about 20% seen once. Ten or more counts support this clonotype. Antigen: not known.

Sequenced: blood. This sequence was found in a man aged 35 to 55 with Graves' ophthalmopathy. The J gene is TRBJ2-7, the V gene TRBV6-1; tentatively, D is TRBD1 (6 bases). The CDR3 loop reads CASRGQPYEQYF. Written as DNA, the CDR3 is TGTGCCAGCAGAGGACAGCCGTACGAGCAGTACTTC.